A single sample gave rise to the 14 T cell receptor beta chains below, sequenced in a study of blood T cells in healthy people across ages. The second PCR ran about 7 to 12 cycles with a sample-barcoded 5' primer and J-beta primers. MiXCR was run by TCRdb on the 5' RACE reads, yielding one entry per CDR3 protein. The sample yields about 780,000 distinct CDR3 sequences, around half seen once. The sample taken for sequencing was blood. The receptors were gathered from a man aged 80 or over in good health.

The chain uses TRBV6-5 and TRBJ2-7; D is unresolved. V lost 6 bases and J 0 bases, leaving 15 bases between the germline ends. CDR3 length: 15 residues. Germline V lookup: CDR1 MNHEY, CDR2 SVGAGI. In nucleotides, the CDR3 is TGTGCCAGCAGACATCAAGCGCGAACCTCCTACGAGCAGTACTTC. Encoded protein: CASRHQARTSYEQYF.

The chain links TRBV20-1 to TRBJ1-5; possibly TRBD1 for D (6 bases). The CDR3 sequence is 15 residues long. Trimming shortened V by 0 bases and J by 3 bases, and 12 bases separated the two germline ends. Per the germline V gene, CDR1 is DFQATT and CDR2 is SNEGSKA (reference sequence). In nucleotides, the CDR3 is TGCAGTGCTAGAGATCCCAGGGGAACCAATCAGCCCCAGCATTTT. Translating it yields CSARDPRGTNQPQHF.

The chain has TRBV6-2 or TRBV6-3 and TRBJ1-2; D is undetermined. Germline V gene data show CDR1 as MNHEY and CDR2 as SVGEGT. Trimming cost V 0 bases and J 6 bases, with 11 bases left between them. The CDR3 consists of 14 residues. The CDR3 DNA follows: TGTGCCAGCAGTTACTCGAGTGTTGGGGATGGCTACACCTTC. Translating gives CASSYSSVGDGYTF.

This clonotype has just a few counts. The chain is built from TRBV7-3 and TRBJ2-1, with 7 bases that match TRBD2. V shed 8 bases and J 15 bases; nucleotides not matched to a gene: 16. This CDR3 is 13 amino acids long. Germline assignment: CDR1 SGHTA and CDR2 FQGTGA. DNA for the CDR3: TGTGCCAGCTCCACAGGTGGCGGGAGTGGTCTGTTCTTC. It specifies CASSTGGGSGLFF.

This chain uses TRBV20-1 with TRBJ2-3; D gene unclear. Trimming cost V 4 bases and J 0 bases, with 14 bases left between them. The CDR3 sequence is 15 residues long. Germline CDR1 and CDR2: DFQATT and SNEGSKA (reference sequence). CDR3 amino acids: CSANPDGPSTDTQYF. CDR3 coding DNA: TGCAGTGCTAACCCGGACGGGCCCAGCACAGATACGCAGTATTTT.

The chain links TRBV20-1 to TRBJ1-5; 7 bases are a match to TRBD1. CDR3 length: 14 residues. CDR1 is DFQATT and CDR2 is SNEGSKA in the germline V gene (reference sequence). V lost 6 bases to trimming and J lost 3 bases; unmatched junction nucleotides: 8. The CDR3 DNA reads as TGCAGTGCCTCCTCCGGGACAGCCAATCAGCCCCAGCATTTT. This sequence encodes CSASSGTANQPQHF.

The J gene is TRBJ2-3, the V gene TRBV5-1; perhaps TRBD1 as D (6 bases). Germline V CDR1 and CDR2: SGHRS, YFSETQ. This CDR3 is 17 amino acids long. V was shortened by 0 bases and J by 1 base, with 15 bases between the two germline ends. The CDR3 DNA is TGCGCCAGCAGCTTGGCCTGGACAGAGGGGCGCACAGATACGCAGTATTTT. This sequence encodes CASSLAWTEGRTDTQYF.

The chain carries TRBV12-3 or TRBV12-4 and TRBJ2-1; the match to TRBD1 covers 7 bases. The CDR3 consists of 15 residues. V lost 3 bases to trimming and J lost 7 bases; unmatched junction nucleotides: 9. The chain's CDR3 is CASSFSTGRWNEQFF. As DNA, the CDR3 is TGTGCCAGCAGTTTCTCGACAGGGCGTTGGAATGAGCAGTTCTTC.

This clonotype was observed a few times. The chain couples TRBV24-1 to TRBJ2-3; D unresolved. V shed 5 bases and J shed 2 bases, with 10 bases lying between them. The CDR3 extends over 14 amino acids. Germline CDR1 and CDR2: KGHDR and SFDVKD. CDR3 in DNA: TGTGCCACCAGTGGCAGTCCGACCACAGATACGCAGTATTTT. It specifies CATSGSPTTDTQYF.

This clonotype has just one count. The V and J genes are TRBV20-1 and TRBJ1-5; no definite D call. The germline V gene has CDR1 DFQATT and CDR2 SNEGSKA (reference sequence). The V and J ends lost 1 base and 6 bases respectively, with 16 bases between them. CDR3 length equals 15 residues. The chain's CDR3 is CSARVMSGNRQPQHF. CDR3 in DNA: TGCAGTGCTAGAGTGATGTCGGGGAATCGTCAGCCCCAGCATTTT.

This clonotype was recorded many times. The rearrangement joins TRBV7-3 to TRBJ2-7; D is uncertain. CDR1 and CDR2 (germline): SGHTA, FQGTGA. The CDR3 has 13 residues. Trimming pared 0 bases from V and 6 bases from J, leaving 9 bases between. The CDR3 region is CASSLTSLTEQYF. CDR3 nucleotide sequence: TGTGCCAGCAGCTTAACTTCCTTAACCGAGCAGTACTTC.

The CDR3 sequence is CSARTGGMVTQYF. The CDR3 DNA sequence: TGCAGTGCTAGGACGGGCGGGATGGTGACCCAGTACTTC. This chain uses TRBV20-1 with TRBJ2-5, with D tentatively TRBD2 (6 bases). CDR3 length: 13 amino acids. CDR1 and CDR2 (germline): DFQATT, SNEGSKA (reference sequence). V lost 3 bases and J 7 bases, leaving 15 bases between the germline ends.

The chain links TRBV27 to TRBJ1-6; 7 bases align to TRBD1. The CDR3 has 16 residues. Unmatched junction bases numbered 6, after V lost 5 bases and J lost 2 bases. Germline CDR1 is MNHEY and CDR2 is SMNVEV (reference sequence). The chain's CDR3 is CASSLTGVTYNSPLHF. CDR3 sequence (DNA): TGTGCCAGCAGTCTAACAGGGGTAACCTATAATTCACCCCTCCACTTT.

The V and J genes are TRBV7-2 and TRBJ2-4; D not resolved. Germline values: CDR1 SGHTA, CDR2 FQGNSA. Trimming took off 6 bases at V and 1 base at J, with 13 bases between the two ends. The CDR3 runs 15 residues. The DNA for the CDR3 is TGTGCCAGCAGTTTCATCGACGGGGCCAAAAACATTCAGTACTTC. Its protein product is CASSFIDGAKNIQYF.